This T cell receptor (beta chain) derives from a study of Ad26.COV2.S vaccination and SARS-CoV-2 variants. The overall study: Once or twice, 56 days apart, Ad26.COV2.S was delivered intramuscularly. General study points: With respect to non-spike TCR breadth, vaccine and placebo recipients were similar. People given the vaccine had a wider spike-specific TCR breadth than placebo recipients did.

Specified treatment: 19 received Ad26.COV2.S at low or high dose, single or two shots; about five received placebo; per-sample allocation not given. Sampling was done on day 63 after the first vaccine or placebo injection. This person who donated was an adult of 18-55 years in Boston. As concerns this clone: Its specificity is unknown.

The repertoire was sequenced with immunoSEQ multiplex PCR; TCRdb's copy has only in-frame clones and lacks some. This table has roughly 380,000 clones, roughly 81% appearing once. The germline V gene has CDR1 GTSNPN and CDR2 SVGIG (reference sequence). V gave up 0 bases and J gave up 0 bases, with 12 bases separating them. This CDR3 comprises 17 residues. The rearrangement uses TRBV30 and TRBJ1-6; D is uncertain. The sequences come from peripheral blood, collected in a trial of Ad26.COV2.S vaccine versus placebo. The clonotype was recovered from a person between 18 and 65 years old who received the Ad26.COV2.S COVID-19 vaccine or a placebo. The CDR3: CAWSVDGPFSYNSPLHF. The CDR3 DNA reads as TGTGCCTGGAGTGTGGACGGGCCCTTCTCCTATAATTCACCCCTCCACTTT.